These T cell receptor beta chains were read from a single sample in a study of yellow fever vaccine responses in identical twins. One entry per CDR3 protein results from TCRdb running MiXCR on the RT-PCR reads. The table shows under 25,000 distinct CDR3 sequences, with approximately 70% occurring only once. Sequenced material: T cells from blood (PBMCs), unsorted or a sorted subset (not recorded which), taken before or after yellow fever vaccination (not recorded which). The receptors shown here come from a young woman who received the yellow fever vaccine. Both conserved end residues are part of each CDR3. The order of the fields is clone size, J gene, D gene, V gene, CDR3 DNA, CDR3 protein. A D gene is named only where the DNA matches it firmly. The size of a clone is reported for some rows only, either as once, few or many, or as a class for expanded clones.

>NA|TRBJ2-1|TRBD2|TRBV2
TGTGCCAGCGGTGCTAGCGGGAGGGCCATTTGGGTCTTC
CASGASGRAIWVF
>NA|TRBJ1-5|TRBD1|TRBV11-1
TGTGCCAGCAGCGGGCGGGACAGGGGCAATCAGCCCCAGCATTTT
CASSGRDRGNQPQHF
>NA|TRBJ2-1|NA|TRBV29-1
TGCAGCGTCCCCGCGAGCAGGGCAAATGAGCAGTTCTTC
CSVPASRANEQFF
>NA|TRBJ1-5|NA|TRBV15
TGTGCCACCAGCAGCTTACAGGGCTATCAGCCCCAGCATTTT
CATSSLQGYQPQHF
>few|TRBJ2-1|NA|TRBV11-3
TGTGCCAGCAGCCCAAGGACGACTTACAATGAGCAGTTCTTC
CASSPRTTYNEQFF
>NA|TRBJ1-2|NA|TRBV18
TGTGCCAGCTCACCAGTGGCCTATGGCTACACCTTC
CASSPVAYGYTF
>NA|TRBJ1-6|NA|TRBV7-9
TGTGCCAGCAGCTTAGCGCCTGGACACGATAATTCACCCCTCCACTTT
CASSLAPGHDNSPLHF
>NA|TRBJ1-6|NA|TRBV5-6
TGTGCCAGCAGCTTGGGCGGGGGGTGGAATTCACCCCTCCACTTT
CASSLGGGWNSPLHF
>NA|TRBJ1-5|NA|TRBV2
TGTGCCAGCAGTGAAATAAGGGAGGGTAAGAAGCCCCAGCATTTT
CASSEIREGKKPQHF
>NA|TRBJ1-6|TRBD1|TRBV15
TGTGCCACCAGCTGGGGCAGGACAGGACGGGTCTCACCCCTCCACTTT
CATSWGRTGRVSPLHF
>few|TRBJ1-6|TRBD1|TRBV18
TGTGCCAGCTCACCCCGGGACAGGACCAATTCACCCCTCCACTTT
CASSPRDRTNSPLHF
>NA|TRBJ1-2|TRBD1|TRBV11-1
TGTGCCAGCAGCTCCGACAGGGGACCTAACTATGGCTACACCTTC
CASSSDRGPNYGYTF
>few|TRBJ2-7|NA|TRBV13
TGTGCCAGCAGCTCCGGGACATTGGGTCCCTACGAGCAGTACTTC
CASSSGTLGPYEQYF
>NA|TRBJ2-1|TRBD1|TRBV4-1
TGCGCCAGCAGCCCCCAAACTACAGGGGTCTCCTACAATGAGCAGTTCTTC
CASSPQTTGVSYNEQFF
>NA|TRBJ2-3|NA|TRBV2
TGTGCCAGCAGTCGACTGGCCGTAACAGATACGCAGTATTTT
CASSRLAVTDTQYF
>NA|TRBJ2-1|TRBD2|TRBV19
TGTGCCAGTAGTATAGTAAGCGGGAGAGTAAATGAGCAGTTCTTC
CASSIVSGRVNEQFF
>NA|TRBJ1-2|NA|TRBV15
TGTGCCACCAGCAGGAAAGGACGGGGTCGGGTTTACACCTTC
CATSRKGRGRVYTF
>NA|TRBJ2-7|TRBD1|TRBV11-1
TGTGCCAGCAGCCGAGGACAGGGGGTCGACGAGCAGTACTTC
CASSRGQGVDEQYF
>NA|TRBJ1-1|NA|TRBV10-1
TGCGCCAGCAGTGATAAAGGCAGGGCGAGTACTGAAGCTTTCTTT
CASSDKGRASTEAFF
>few|TRBJ2-1|NA|TRBV7-6
TGTGCCAGCAGCTTAGTTATCTCCGGATGGACCCATGAGCAGTTCTTC
CASSLVISGWTHEQFF
>NA|TRBJ2-7|TRBD2|TRBV4-1
TGCGCCAGCAGCCTAAGAGCGGGAGTTTTTGACGAGCAGTACTTC
CASSLRAGVFDEQYF
>NA|TRBJ2-3|NA|TRBV7-9
TGTGCCAGCAGCTTGGGGGGCGGACCCACAGATACGCAGTATTTT
CASSLGGGPTDTQYF
>few|TRBJ1-5|NA|TRBV18
TGTGCCAGCTCACCGGGGAATAGCAATCAGCCCCAGCATTTT
CASSPGNSNQPQHF
>NA|TRBJ2-5|NA|TRBV5-5
TGTGCCAGCAGCCTGCGGGGCGTCAAAGAGACCCAGTACTTC
CASSLRGVKETQYF
>NA|TRBJ2-3|TRBD1|TRBV11-2
TGTGCCAGCAGCAGCTGGGACAGGGGGCGAGCAGATACGCAGTATTTT
CASSSWDRGRADTQYF
>NA|TRBJ2-1|TRBD1|TRBV24-1
TGTGCCACCAGTGATAACGGACAGGGTGGGGATGAGCAGTTCTTC
CATSDNGQGGDEQFF
>NA|TRBJ1-2|NA|TRBV2
TGTGCCAGCAGTGAAACCCTTACAGCAAACTATGGCTACACCTTC
CASSETLTANYGYTF
>NA|TRBJ2-5|NA|TRBV14
TGTGCCAGCAGCCAAGTCCCGGAGACGGTGGAGACCCAGTACTTC
CASSQVPETVETQYF
>few|TRBJ1-2|NA|TRBV6-2/TRBV6-3
TGTGCCAGCAGTTACGCAGACTATGGCTACACCTTC
CASSYADYGYTF
>NA|TRBJ2-1|NA|TRBV12-3/TRBV12-4
TGTGCCAGCAGTTTTGGGGGCAATGAGCAGTTCTTC
CASSFGGNEQFF
>once|TRBJ1-6|TRBD1|TRBV28
TGTGCCAGCGGGCAGGGGGCCCGGTCACCCCTCCACTTT
CASGQGARSPLHF
>NA|TRBJ2-1|TRBD2|TRBV5-1
TGCGCCAGCAGCTTGGACGGGAGGGCACACGATGAGCAGTTCTTC
CASSLDGRAHDEQFF